This entry describes one TCR beta chain. Its recognized antigen is unknown. A much bigger clone sits one base away, suggesting this may be a read error. The TCR beta CDR3 regions were amplified from the RNA transcripts. The TCR CDR3 was subjected to a first round of RT-PCR using the HTBI primer set and the Qiagen OneStep RT-PCR kit. The libraries were constructed in a second round of multiplex PCR and then size-selected and purified. Libraries were sequenced paired-end with 100 bp reads on an Illumina HiSeq2000. As for the original processing: SOAPnuke was used to process the raw data, throwing out any read that contained adapters or uncalled bases, had a mean Phred below 15, or lacked an exact constant-primer or identifier match. COPE v1.2.5 was used to merge high-quality paired reads, and clonotypes were defined as unique nucleotide sequences. Clonotypes were aligned to IMGT TRBV, TRBD and TRBJ reference segments using MiTCR v1.1. Analysis was restricted to V-J combinations with a frequency above 0.0001, which covered roughly 99% of repertoires. A TCS score was defined as the ratio between F50 (clonal expansion) and ExV (chaos), using BLOSUM62-based TCRdist between CDR3 peptides within each V-J. Welch's t-statistics and random forest reduced fewer than 550 V-J features to roughly 13, which were used in a naive Bayes classifier (R e1071). The similarity between thyroid and blood repertoires was quantified using the Morisita-Horn index. The public reads were run again by TCRdb, first through fastp at Q25 and then through MiXCR, and only productive beta chains were kept. Entries that share a CDR3 protein sequence are merged under the most common genes and DNA. TCRdb, rather than the study authors, made the V and J calls. This sample gives around 620,000 distinct CDR3 sequences in total; just over 45% of them show up just once. Around a fifth of the sample belongs to the ten largest clones.

Any patient with an uncontrolled infection, another autoimmune disease, pregnancy or lactation was excluded. Diagnoses were established on the basis of clinical symptoms, serum thyroxine and TRAb, thyroid ultrasound, and orbital computed tomography. Total RNA was extracted with Trizol reagent, and quality was checked on an Agilent 2100 Bioanalyzer. The data were taken from a study of T cells in Graves' hyperthyroidism and ophthalmopathy (dated by TCRdb to the late 2010s). Concerning the study at large: A discovery cohort of about a hundred patients, approximately 45 with Graves' ophthalmopathy and over 55 with stable Graves' hyperthyroidism, was used to find distinguishing TCR V-J signatures. Prospective prediction of ophthalmopathy was tested in an independent validation cohort consisting of about 20 hyperthyroidism patients and 15 to 17 patients who later progressed to ophthalmopathy. The 95 to 100 discovery patients were randomly split 7:3 into training and test sets. The study also compared thyroid tissue and blood T-cell repertoires from about six Graves' hyperthyroidism patients. Following sampling, methimazole starting at 30 mg daily was given to hyperthyroidism patients, and high-dose intravenous methylprednisolone was given to ophthalmopathy patients. The paper reports TCR Vbeta CDR3 sequencing of approximately 140 peripheral blood samples: approximately 41 ophthalmopathy, some 80 hyperthyroidism and around 17 progressor patients. The study at large found these results: In validation, the model predicted progression to ophthalmopathy with approximately 70% sensitivity and over 72% specificity, a median of 6.5 months before onset. In cross-validation, a model built on a 13 V-J signature told ophthalmopathy apart from stable hyperthyroidism with over 85% sensitivity and about 81% specificity, and in testing the same model reached 80%/75%. Most expanded thyroid clonotypes (frequency above 0.001) were also detected in blood, suggesting blood repertoires may reflect thyroid immune responses. No statistical method was used to fix the sample size in advance, and group allocation was not hidden from the investigators.

Taken from cysteine to phenylalanine, the CDR3 has 15 residues. Only CDR3 DNA is held: 45 bases, read in frame from base 1. From the germline V gene (reference sequence), CDR1 is SGHNT and CDR2 is YYREEE. Sequencing was done on a sample of peripheral blood or thyroid tissue (not recorded which). The clonotype was recovered from an adult woman with Graves' disease, either hyperthyroidism or ophthalmopathy (not recorded which). The V gene is TRBV5-4 and the J gene is TRBJ1-1; 9 of the junction bases match TRBD1. The CDR3 region: CTSSLGGTGRTEAFF. The DNA sequence is TGTACCAGCAGCTTGGGAGGGACAGGGAGGACTGAAGCTTTCTTT.